This passage covers 12 T cell receptor beta chains from one sample sequenced in a study of shared clonotypes between healthy human individuals. The assay was immunoSEQ multiplex PCR, and TCRdb's table has in-frame clones only and misses some. This sample carries approximately 740,000 clones, approximately 92% of them seen once, and the ten largest clones take under 30%. The naive CD8 population came from CD45RO-negative cells selected for CCR7, without terminally differentiated effector memory CD45RA+ cells. Sequencing was done on a sample of naive CD8+ T cells sorted from blood. All receptors derive from a man in his thirties or forties in good health.

This clone was observed a single time. The rearrangement links TRBV25-1 to TRBJ2-7; D not resolved. Trimming removed 3 bases at V and 7 bases at J, with 10 bases between. The CDR3 extends over 12 amino acids. The germline V gene encodes CDR1 MGHDK and CDR2 SYGVNS. CDR3 amino acids: CASSDGWGEQYF. For the CDR3, the DNA is TGTGCCAGCAGTGATGGCTGGGGAGAGCAGTACTTC.

This clone appeared a few times. The rearrangement uses TRBV2 and TRBJ2-1; D uncertain. CDR1 and CDR2 (germline): SNHLY, FYNNEI. The length of the CDR3 is 13 residues. The V end lost 1 base, the J end lost 16 bases, and 17 bases lay between the germline ends. For the CDR3, the DNA is TGTGCCAGCAGTGAAGTGCTGTTACCCGAAGGATTCTTC. It codes for CASSEVLLPEGFF.

This sequence joins TRBV27 and TRBJ2-1; D is ambiguous. Germline V lookup: CDR1 MNHEY, CDR2 SMNVEV (reference sequence). The CDR3 is 13 amino acids. The V end lost 2 bases, the J end lost 7 bases, and 9 bases lay between the germline ends. DNA of the CDR3: TGTGCCAGCAGTTTAGGATTACAGAATGAGCAGTTCTTC. Translated: CASSLGLQNEQFF.

The chain is built from TRBV19 and TRBJ1-2, with D unclear. The CDR3 extends over 14 amino acids. Trimming cost V 6 bases and J 0 bases, with 11 bases left between them. Germline CDR1 is LNHDA and CDR2 is SQIVND (reference sequence). CDR3 sequence (DNA): TGTGCCAGTAGCTACGACGGATCTAACTATGGCTACACCTTC. This translates into CASSYDGSNYGYTF.

This sequence joins TRBV6-1 and TRBJ2-5, with D perhaps TRBD1 or TRBD2 (5 bases each). Trimming shortened V by 3 bases and J by 7 bases, and 21 bases separated the two germline ends. Per the germline V gene, CDR1 is MNHNS and CDR2 is SASEGT. This CDR3 comprises 16 residues. This CDR3 reads CASSDTPGTAGGTQYF. The CDR3 DNA reads TGTGCCAGCAGTGATACCCCCGGGACGGCGGGCGGGACCCAGTACTTC.

CDR3 in amino acids: CASSPRWSLSSGNTIYF. The CDR3 DNA sequence: TGTGCCAGCAGCCCGAGGTGGAGTCTTTCGTCTGGAAACACCATATATTTT. The chain carries TRBV9 and TRBJ1-3; no firm D call. The V and J ends lost 4 bases and 1 base respectively, with 18 bases between them. The CDR3 covers 17 residues. The germline V gene has CDR1 SGDLS and CDR2 YYNGEE.

The rearrangement uses TRBV5-1 and TRBJ2-5; TRBD2 aligns across 16 bases. V was pared by 3 bases and J by 4 bases, with 3 bases of the junction left unmatched. CDR1 is SGHRS and CDR2 is YFSETQ in the germline V gene. The CDR3 runs 16 residues. CDR3 region: CASSSGLAGGLETQYF. The DNA for the CDR3 is TGCGCCAGCAGCTCGGGACTAGCGGGAGGGCTAGAGACCCAGTACTTC.

CDR3 DNA sequence: TGTGCCAGCAGCTTAGAGTCGGGGTTTGTTTCCTACAATGAGCAGTTCTTC. Translated: CASSLESGFVSYNEQFF. The V and J genes are TRBV7-2 and TRBJ2-1, with D possibly being TRBD2 (5 bases). CDR3 size: 17 residues. Germline loops: CDR1 SGHTA, CDR2 FQGNSA. Trimming pared 1 base from V and 1 base from J, leaving 14 bases between.

Note on this clone: Other DNA sequences of this sample code for an identical CDR3. The chain is built from TRBV27 and TRBJ2-7, with TRBD2 matching over 8 bases. The germline V gene encodes CDR1 MNHEY and CDR2 SMNVEV (reference sequence). This CDR3 has 14 amino acids. V lost 3 bases, J lost 3 bases, and 4 bases stayed unmatched. The DNA of the CDR3 is TGTGCCAGCAGTTTGTCGGCGGGAGGCTACGAGCAGTACTTC. Its translation is CASSLSAGGYEQYF.

This chain links TRBV27 with TRBJ2-5; 7 bases map to TRBD1. After removal of 0 bases from V and 2 bases from J, the junction contained 6 bases not matched to a gene. The CDR3 has 16 residues. In germline, CDR1 is MNHEY, CDR2 SMNVEV (reference sequence). CDR3 in DNA: TGTGCCAGCAGTTTATCGGGGACAGCACCACAAGAGACCCAGTACTTC. It specifies CASSLSGTAPQETQYF.

The chain has TRBV9 and TRBJ1-2; TRBD1 might be the D (6 bases). CDR3 length: 13 amino acids. The germline V gene encodes CDR1 SGDLS and CDR2 YYNGEE. Trimming took off 0 bases at V and 7 bases at J, with 10 bases between the two ends. The CDR3 DNA is TGTGCCAGCAGCGTAGAGGGGGTTGGTGGCTACACCTTC. It codes for CASSVEGVGGYTF.

As to this clone: Distinct nucleotide sequences in the sample also encode this CDR3. CDR3 DNA: TGCGCCAGCAGCCAAGGACAGGGGGCGAATCAGCCCCAGCATTTT. As protein: CASSQGQGANQPQHF. The chain carries TRBV4-1 and TRBJ1-5, with 10 bases lining up with TRBD1. CDR3 length: 15 residues. Germline-derived CDR1 and CDR2 are MGHRA and YSYEKL. Losses at the gene ends were 1 base for V and 4 bases for J; bases not matched to a gene: 1.